This T cell receptor (beta chain) was retrieved from a study of cytomegalovirus exposure and HLA in healthy donors. Overall study: Around 80 million unique TCR sequences came from HLA-typed donors in an early release. Study results and caveats: Reports credit the classifier with highly specific, highly sensitive diagnosis of cytomegalovirus status. Previous analysis showed most TCR beta V segments were productive about 87% or about 30% of the time.

In the case of this clone: No antigen is known for it.

PCR involved 60 Vbeta and 13 Jbeta primers. Clones were read by immunoSEQ multiplex PCR, and TCRdb kept only the in-frame ones, dropping some. Recorded here are 100,000 to 150,000 clones; the top ten clones represent approximately 2%. The CDR3 extends over 14 amino acids. Germline V gene lookup returns CDR1 MNHEY and CDR2 SVGAGI. V lost 8 bases and J lost 6, with 16 bases in between. Sequencing was done on a sample of PBMCs. V gene TRBV6-5 combines with J gene TRBJ1-4; a weak D match, TRBD1 (6 bases). The clonotype originates from a man aged 35 to 55 in good health and CMV-seronegative. The CDR3: CASGPGVGDEKLFF. CDR3 nucleotides: TGTGCCAGCGGTCCAGGGGTGGGAGATGAAAAACTGTTTTTT.